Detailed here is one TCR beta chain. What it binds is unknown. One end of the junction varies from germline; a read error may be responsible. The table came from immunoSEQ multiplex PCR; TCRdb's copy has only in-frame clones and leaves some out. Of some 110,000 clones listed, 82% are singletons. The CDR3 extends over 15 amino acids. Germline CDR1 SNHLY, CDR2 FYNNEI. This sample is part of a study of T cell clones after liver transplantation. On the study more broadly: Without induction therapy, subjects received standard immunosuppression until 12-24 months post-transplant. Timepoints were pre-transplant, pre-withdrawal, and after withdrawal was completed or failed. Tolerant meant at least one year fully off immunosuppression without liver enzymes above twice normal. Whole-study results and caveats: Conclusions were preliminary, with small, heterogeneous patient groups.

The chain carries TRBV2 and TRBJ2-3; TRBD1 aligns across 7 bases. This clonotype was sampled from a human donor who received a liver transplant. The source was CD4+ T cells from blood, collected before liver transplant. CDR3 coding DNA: TGTGCCAGCACTGAAGACAGGGCTAGCACAGATACGCAGTATTTT. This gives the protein CASTEDRASTDTQYF.